This is a list of T cell receptor beta chains from one sample in a study of T cell clones after liver transplantation. TCRdb's copy holds only in-frame clones and misses some; the assay was immunoSEQ multiplex PCR. The table has approximately 25,000 clones, roughly 69% seen once; the top ten hold approximately 2.8%. Material: CD4+ T cells from blood, obtained before liver transplant. These receptors came from a human donor who received a liver transplant. Each CDR3 is given without its conserved first and last residue. Where a row states a size, it is once, few, many or the class of an expanded clone; other rows omit it.

length: 11
size: few
V: TRBV5-6
CDR3: ASRGRRTGELF

length: 15
size: -
V: TRBV23-1
CDR3: ARKPPPKSESTDTQY

length: 10
size: -
V: TRBV4-2
CDR3: ASFLDRAIQY

length: 12
size: -
V: TRBV28
CDR3: ASSKGQGREKLF

length: 13
size: once
V: TRBV6-1
CDR3: ASREARTPREKLF

length: 15
size: medium-sized
V: TRBV11-3
CDR3: ASSHRPWEGVTGELF

length: 12
size: -
V: TRBV2
CDR3: AISQPTAKETQY

length: 13
size: -
V: TRBV19
CDR3: ASSPDRDGTGELF

length: 11
size: -
V: TRBV7-9
CDR3: ASSLASTGELF

length: 15
size: -
V: TRBV11-3
CDR3: ASSLDQGAGQFNEQF

length: 12
size: -
V: TRBV28
CDR3: ASSPAGNTDTQY

length: 14
size: -
V: TRBV10-1
CDR3: ASSESRGPGRNTIY

length: 11
size: -
V: TRBV6-5
CDR3: ASSLAVTGELF

length: 12
size: -
V: TRBV27
CDR3: ASRRAGNNSPLH

length: 12
size: few
V: TRBV19
CDR3: ASSTLTTGNEQF

length: 11
size: once
V: TRBV21-1
CDR3: ASTPSRGIEQF

length: 14
size: -
V: TRBV5-1
CDR3: ASSLPERGSYNEQF

length: 12
size: -
V: TRBV13
CDR3: ASSPRLAKNIQY

length: 15
size: -
V: TRBV5-4
CDR3: ASSLDLSGTGGEKLF

length: 12
size: medium-sized
V: TRBV2
CDR3: ASSEATENQPQH

length: 13
size: few
V: TRBV7-9
CDR3: ASSSGLHREDEQF

length: 14
size: once
V: TRBV28
CDR3: ASSSPPGQGVHEQY

length: 9
size: -
V: TRBV5-4
CDR3: ASSLNDEQF

length: 12
size: -
V: TRBV11-2
CDR3: ASSPTDVQETQY

length: 15
size: -
V: TRBV27
CDR3: ASSLLAGGGNTGELF

length: 11
size: -
V: TRBV18
CDR3: ASSPQMNTEAF

length: 13
size: -
V: TRBV2
CDR3: ASSVRVGPGTEAF

length: 16
size: -
V: TRBV11-3
CDR3: ASSLWGEGGTRGDTQY

length: 15
size: -
V: TRBV2
CDR3: ASSKGGQSSYNSPLH

length: 12
size: -
V: TRBV11-3
CDR3: ASSFGSSFDEQF

length: 12
size: -
V: TRBV7-9
CDR3: ASSRPQGTDTQY

length: 11
size: -
V: TRBV6-1
CDR3: ASRDDRSQPQH

length: 11
size: few
V: TRBV19
CDR3: ASRGHRGTEAF

length: 12
size: once
V: TRBV5-8
CDR3: ASSFTANTGELF

length: 12
size: -
V: TRBV5-1
CDR3: ASKGQPNTGELF

length: 14
size: -
V: TRBV15
CDR3: ATSTPKGDTTYEQY

length: 14
size: few
V: TRBV5-1
CDR3: ASTTDPSSLLYGYT

length: 13
size: -
V: TRBV5-1
CDR3: ASSQREGNTGELF

length: 12
size: few
V: TRBV5-1
CDR3: ASSLTGTHTEAF